This T cell receptor beta chain was obtained from a study of a mutant IDH1 vaccine in newly diagnosed glioma. Whole-study context: Patients under treatment included 62.5% males and approximately 38% females and had a mean age of roughly 43 years. Antecedent treatment encompassed radiotherapy, temozolomide, or their combination; the majority received both. Study findings and constraints: Altogether, 93.3% of patients exhibited vaccine-induced immune responses.

Time point meaning: baseline, week 1 (first vaccination visit). The treatment: pre-vaccination baseline after standard-of-care therapy. Note on this clone: Its antigen remains unidentified.

V was clipped by 7 bases and J by 6 bases; unmatched bases: 8. Germline V gene sequence: CDR1 SNHLY, CDR2 FYNNEI. The CDR3 extends over 14 amino acids. Produced via immunoSEQ multiplex PCR; TCRdb's table is partial and in-frame only. The data show tens of thousands of clones, 70% to 80% seen once. J is TRBJ2-5 and V is TRBV2, with TRBD1 identical over 10 bases. The sequenced sample was PBMCs, obtained from a glioma patient treated with radiotherapy, temozolomide or both. The receptor comes from a woman in her 40s with glioma. The CDR3: CASTPRTGGKTQYF. The CDR3 coding sequence is TGTGCCAGCACCCCGAGGACAGGGGGAAAGACCCAGTACTTC.